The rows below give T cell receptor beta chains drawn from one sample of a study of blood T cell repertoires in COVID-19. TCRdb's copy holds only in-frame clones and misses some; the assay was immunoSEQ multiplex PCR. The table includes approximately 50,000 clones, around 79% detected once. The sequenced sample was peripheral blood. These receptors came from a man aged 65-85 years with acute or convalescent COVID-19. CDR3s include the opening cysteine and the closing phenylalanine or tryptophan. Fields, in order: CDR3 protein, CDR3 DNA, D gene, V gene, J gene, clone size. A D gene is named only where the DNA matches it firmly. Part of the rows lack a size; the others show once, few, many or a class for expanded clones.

CDR3 protein: CAWSVPRSWGDEKLFF
CDR3 DNA: TGTGCCTGGAGTGTACCCCGGTCGTGGGGGGATGAAAAACTGTTTTTT
D gene: NA
V gene: TRBV30
J gene: TRBJ1-4
clone size: NA

CDR3 protein: CASSQEVGGGGPAETQYF
CDR3 DNA: TGCGCCAGCAGCCAAGAGGTCGGGGGCGGGGGGCCGGCGGAGACCCAGTACTTC
D gene: TRBD2
V gene: TRBV4-1
J gene: TRBJ2-5
clone size: NA

CDR3 protein: CASSQGAVGTGSYEQYF
CDR3 DNA: TGCGCCAGCAGCCAAGGAGCAGTAGGGACAGGATCCTACGAGCAGTACTTC
D gene: TRBD1
V gene: TRBV4-3
J gene: TRBJ2-7
clone size: NA

CDR3 protein: CSVRQGEGYGYTF
CDR3 DNA: TGCAGCGTAAGACAGGGTGAGGGCTATGGCTACACCTTC
D gene: TRBD1
V gene: TRBV29-1
J gene: TRBJ1-2
clone size: few

CDR3 protein: CASSLDGQGVNYGYTF
CDR3 DNA: TGCGCCAGCAGCTTGGATGGACAGGGAGTGAATTATGGCTACACCTTC
D gene: TRBD1
V gene: TRBV5-1
J gene: TRBJ1-2
clone size: few

CDR3 protein: CASQRGLEETQYF
CDR3 DNA: TGTGCCTCACAGAGGGGACTAGAAGAGACCCAGTACTTC
D gene: TRBD2
V gene: TRBV6-6
J gene: TRBJ2-5
clone size: NA

CDR3 protein: CASSLEQGRGGYTF
CDR3 DNA: TGTGCCAGCAGCTTAGAACAGGGACGAGGAGGCTACACCTTC
D gene: NA
V gene: TRBV13
J gene: TRBJ1-2
clone size: NA

CDR3 protein: CATSVGDSGNTIYF
CDR3 DNA: TGCGCCACCAGCGTGGGAGACTCTGGAAACACCATATATTTT
D gene: NA
V gene: TRBV5-1
J gene: TRBJ1-3
clone size: NA

CDR3 protein: CASSPPTGTNTEAFF
CDR3 DNA: TGCGCCAGCAGCCCCCCGACAGGGACGAACACTGAAGCTTTCTTT
D gene: TRBD1
V gene: TRBV4-1
J gene: TRBJ1-1
clone size: NA

CDR3 protein: CASSERQGIQETQYF
CDR3 DNA: TGCGCCAGCAGTGAACGGCAGGGGATCCAAGAGACCCAGTACTTC
D gene: NA
V gene: TRBV10-1
J gene: TRBJ2-5
clone size: many